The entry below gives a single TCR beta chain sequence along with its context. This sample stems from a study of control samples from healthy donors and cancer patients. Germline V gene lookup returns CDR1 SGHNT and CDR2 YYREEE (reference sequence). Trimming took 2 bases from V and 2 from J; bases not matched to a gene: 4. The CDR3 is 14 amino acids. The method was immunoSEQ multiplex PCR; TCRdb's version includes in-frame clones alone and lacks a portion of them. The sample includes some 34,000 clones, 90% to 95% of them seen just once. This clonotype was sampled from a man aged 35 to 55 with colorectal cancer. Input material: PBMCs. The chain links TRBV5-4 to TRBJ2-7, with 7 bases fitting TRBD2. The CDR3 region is CASSFGGSPYEQYF. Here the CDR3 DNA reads TGTGCCAGCAGCTTCGGGGGGTCCCCCTACGAGCAGTACTTC.